Sequencing of this T cell receptor (beta chain) was carried out in a study of cytomegalovirus exposure and HLA in healthy donors. A remark on this clone: What it binds is unknown.

V was cut by 8 bases and J by 4 bases, with 12 bases left in between. From germline, CDR1 is SNHLY and CDR2 FYNNEI. The CDR3 has 14 residues. Primers: 60 Vbeta forward and 13 Jbeta reverse. The data were produced by immunoSEQ multiplex PCR, yet TCRdb's version contains in-frame clones alone and is incomplete. The table has about 200,000 clones, 75% to 85% seen once. General study results and limits: When analyzed later, a missense DCLRE1C variant was found to be linked to TCR beta V- and J-gene trimming. Reported performance of the classifier showed diagnosis of cytomegalovirus status with high specificity and sensitivity. The likely explanation for a cluster of highly shared sequence variants was sequencing artifact. What a later analysis reportedly showed was that an Asian-associated ancestry cluster had fewer N-insertions than the approximately 670-donor mean.

This clonotype was sampled from a girl under 18 in good health and CMV-seropositive. The chain has TRBV2 and TRBJ2-6, with D possibly being TRBD2 (6 bases). Sequences were obtained from PBMCs. CDR3 amino acids: CASGGASGANVLTF. The DNA for the CDR3 is TGTGCCAGCGGAGGGGCCTCCGGGGCCAACGTCCTGACTTTC.